This T cell receptor beta chain originates from a study of T cell changes during pregnancy in multiple sclerosis. The V end was cut by 4 bases, the J end by 6 bases, with 16 bases between. Per the germline V gene, CDR1 is MNHNS and CDR2 is SASEGT. There are 14 residues in the CDR3. Produced via immunoSEQ multiplex PCR; TCRdb's table is partial and in-frame only. The sample shows about 43,000 clones, about nine tenths of them seen only once. The V gene is TRBV6-1, the J gene TRBJ2-7; no reliable D call. Source: peripheral blood, taken in the second trimester of pregnancy. This clonotype originated in a female donor in good health, enrolled as a control in a pregnancy study. The CDR3 protein is CASSVEVRVLEQYF. DNA of the CDR3: TGTGCCAGCAGTGTGGAAGTACGGGTCCTCGAGCAGTACTTC.